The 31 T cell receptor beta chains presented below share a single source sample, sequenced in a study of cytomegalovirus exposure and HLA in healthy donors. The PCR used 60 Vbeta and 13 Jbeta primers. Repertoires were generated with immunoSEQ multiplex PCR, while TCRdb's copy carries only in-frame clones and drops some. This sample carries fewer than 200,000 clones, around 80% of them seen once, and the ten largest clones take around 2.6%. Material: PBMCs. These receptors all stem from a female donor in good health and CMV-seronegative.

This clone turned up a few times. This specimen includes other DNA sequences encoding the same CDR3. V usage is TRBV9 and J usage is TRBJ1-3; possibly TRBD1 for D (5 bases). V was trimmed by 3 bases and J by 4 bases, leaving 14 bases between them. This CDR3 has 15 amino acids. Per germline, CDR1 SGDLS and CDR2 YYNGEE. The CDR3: CASSADRVGGNTIYF. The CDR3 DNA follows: TGTGCCAGCAGCGCCGACAGAGTAGGGGGAAACACCATATATTTT.

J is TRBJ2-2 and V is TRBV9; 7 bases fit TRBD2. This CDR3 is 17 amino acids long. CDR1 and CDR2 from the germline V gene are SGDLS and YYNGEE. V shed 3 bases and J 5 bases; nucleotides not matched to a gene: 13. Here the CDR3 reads CASSGEGTSDPTGELFF. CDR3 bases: TGTGCCAGCAGCGGCGAAGGAACTAGCGACCCGACCGGGGAGCTGTTTTTT.

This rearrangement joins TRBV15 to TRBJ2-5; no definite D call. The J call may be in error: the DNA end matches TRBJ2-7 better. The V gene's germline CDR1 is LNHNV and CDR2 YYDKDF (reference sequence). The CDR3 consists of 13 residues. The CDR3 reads CATSRKETYEQYF. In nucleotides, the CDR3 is TGTGCCACCAGCAGGAAGGAGACCTACGAGCAGTACTTC.

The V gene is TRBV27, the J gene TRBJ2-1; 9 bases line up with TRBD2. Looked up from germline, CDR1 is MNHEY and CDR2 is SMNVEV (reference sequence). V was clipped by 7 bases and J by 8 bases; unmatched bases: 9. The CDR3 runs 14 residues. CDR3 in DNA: TGTGCCAGCATCCGTAGCGGGAGTAGAGATGAGCAGTTCTTC. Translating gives CASIRSGSRDEQFF.

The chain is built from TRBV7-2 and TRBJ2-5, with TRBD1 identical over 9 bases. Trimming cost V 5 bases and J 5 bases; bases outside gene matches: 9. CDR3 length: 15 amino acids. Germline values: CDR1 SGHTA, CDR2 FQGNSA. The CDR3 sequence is CASSPQTGGKETQYF. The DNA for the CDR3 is TGTGCCAGCAGCCCGCAGACAGGGGGGAAGGAGACCCAGTACTTC.

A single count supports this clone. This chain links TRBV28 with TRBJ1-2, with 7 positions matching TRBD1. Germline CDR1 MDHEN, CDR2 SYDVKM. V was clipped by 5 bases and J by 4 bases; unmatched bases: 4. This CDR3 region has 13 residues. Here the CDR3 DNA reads TGTGCCAGCAGTATGACAGGGCTCTATGGCTACACCTTC. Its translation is CASSMTGLYGYTF.

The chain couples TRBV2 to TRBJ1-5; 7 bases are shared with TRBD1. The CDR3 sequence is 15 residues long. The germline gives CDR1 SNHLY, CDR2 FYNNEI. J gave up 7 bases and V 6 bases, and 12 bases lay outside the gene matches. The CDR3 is CASRADREIRQPQHF. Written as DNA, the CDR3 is TGTGCCAGCAGGGCCGACAGGGAAATACGACAGCCCCAGCATTTT.

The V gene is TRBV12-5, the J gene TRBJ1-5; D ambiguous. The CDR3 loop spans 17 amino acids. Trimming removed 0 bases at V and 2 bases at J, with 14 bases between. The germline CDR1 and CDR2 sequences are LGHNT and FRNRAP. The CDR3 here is CASGLVVIGRGNQPQHF. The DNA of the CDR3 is TGTGCTAGTGGTTTGGTAGTAATAGGGAGGGGCAATCAGCCCCAGCATTTT.

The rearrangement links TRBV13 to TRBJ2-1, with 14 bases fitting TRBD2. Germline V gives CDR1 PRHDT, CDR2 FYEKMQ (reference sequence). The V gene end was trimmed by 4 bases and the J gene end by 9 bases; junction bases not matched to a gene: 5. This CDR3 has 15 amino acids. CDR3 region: CASSSGLAGAFEQFF. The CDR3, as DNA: TGTGCCAGCAGCTCGGGACTAGCGGGAGCATTTGAGCAGTTCTTC.

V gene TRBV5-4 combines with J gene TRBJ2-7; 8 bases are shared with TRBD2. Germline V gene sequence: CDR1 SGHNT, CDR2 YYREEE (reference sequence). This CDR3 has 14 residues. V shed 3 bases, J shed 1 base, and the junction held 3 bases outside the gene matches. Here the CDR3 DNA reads TGTGCCAGCAGCTCGGGACTAGGTTCCTACGAGCAGTACTTC. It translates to CASSSGLGSYEQYF.

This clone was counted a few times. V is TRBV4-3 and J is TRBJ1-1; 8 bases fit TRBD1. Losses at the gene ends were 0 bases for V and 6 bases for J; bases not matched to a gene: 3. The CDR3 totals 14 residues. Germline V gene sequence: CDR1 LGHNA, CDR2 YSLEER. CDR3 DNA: TGCGCCAGCAGCCAAGACAGGGGGCTGGCTGAAGCTTTCTTT. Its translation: CASSQDRGLAEAFF.

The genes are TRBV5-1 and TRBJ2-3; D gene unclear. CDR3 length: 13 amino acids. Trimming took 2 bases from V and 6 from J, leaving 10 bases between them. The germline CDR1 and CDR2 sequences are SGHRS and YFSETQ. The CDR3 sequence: CASSFVTEDTQYF. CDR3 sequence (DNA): TGCGCCAGCAGCTTCGTCACTGAGGATACGCAGTATTTT.

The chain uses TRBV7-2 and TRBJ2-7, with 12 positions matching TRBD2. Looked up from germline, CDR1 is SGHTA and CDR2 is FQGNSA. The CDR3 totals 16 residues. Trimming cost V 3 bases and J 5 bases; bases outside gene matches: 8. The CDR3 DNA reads TGTGCCAGCAGCTTCCGACTAGCGGGAGTGAGCAACGAGCAGTACTTC. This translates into CASSFRLAGVSNEQYF.

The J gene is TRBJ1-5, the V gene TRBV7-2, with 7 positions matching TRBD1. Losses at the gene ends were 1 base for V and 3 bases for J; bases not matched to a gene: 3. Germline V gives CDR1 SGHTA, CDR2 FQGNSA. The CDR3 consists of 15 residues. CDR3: CASSLDGTVNQPQHF. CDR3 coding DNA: TGTGCCAGCAGCTTAGATGGGACAGTCAATCAGCCCCAGCATTTT.

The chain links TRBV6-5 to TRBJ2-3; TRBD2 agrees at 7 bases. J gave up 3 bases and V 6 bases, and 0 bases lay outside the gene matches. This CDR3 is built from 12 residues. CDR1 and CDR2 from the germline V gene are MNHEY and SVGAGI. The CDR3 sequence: CASRRGTDTQYF. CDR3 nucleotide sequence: TGTGCCAGCAGGCGGGGGACAGATACGCAGTATTTT.

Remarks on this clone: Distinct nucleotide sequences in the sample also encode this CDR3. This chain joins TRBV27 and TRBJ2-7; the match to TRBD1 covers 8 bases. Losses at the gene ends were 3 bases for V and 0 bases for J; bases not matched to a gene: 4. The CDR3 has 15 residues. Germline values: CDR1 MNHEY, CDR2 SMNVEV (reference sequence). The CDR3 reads CASSFGTGGSYEQYF. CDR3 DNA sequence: TGTGCCAGCAGTTTCGGTACAGGGGGCTCCTACGAGCAGTACTTC.

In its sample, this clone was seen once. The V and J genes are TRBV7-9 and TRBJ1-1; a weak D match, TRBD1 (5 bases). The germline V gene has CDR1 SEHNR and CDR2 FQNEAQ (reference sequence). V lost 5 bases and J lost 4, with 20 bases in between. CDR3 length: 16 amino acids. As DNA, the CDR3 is TGTGCCAGCAGCGGCCGGGACGGGGGGACGAGCACTGAAGCTTTCTTT. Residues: CASSGRDGGTSTEAFF. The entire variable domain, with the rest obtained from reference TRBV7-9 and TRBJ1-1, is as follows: DTGVSQNPRHKITKRGQNVTFRCDPISEHNRLYWYRQTLGQGPEFLTYFQNEAQLEKSRLLSDRFSAERPKGSFSTLEIQRTEQGDSAMYLCASSGRDGGTSTEAFFGQGTRLTVV.

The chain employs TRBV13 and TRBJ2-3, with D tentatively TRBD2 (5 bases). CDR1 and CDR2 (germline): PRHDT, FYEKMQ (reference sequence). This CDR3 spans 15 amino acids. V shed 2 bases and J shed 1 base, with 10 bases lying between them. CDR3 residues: CASSLRTGGTDTQYF. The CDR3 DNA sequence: TGTGCCAGCAGCTTAAGGACTGGGGGCACAGATACGCAGTATTTT.

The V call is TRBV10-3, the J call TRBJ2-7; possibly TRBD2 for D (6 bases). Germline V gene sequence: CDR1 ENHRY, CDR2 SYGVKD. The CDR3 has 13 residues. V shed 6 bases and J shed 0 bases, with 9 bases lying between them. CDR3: CAISGGSSYEQYF. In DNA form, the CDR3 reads TGTGCCATCAGCGGGGGAAGCTCCTACGAGCAGTACTTC.

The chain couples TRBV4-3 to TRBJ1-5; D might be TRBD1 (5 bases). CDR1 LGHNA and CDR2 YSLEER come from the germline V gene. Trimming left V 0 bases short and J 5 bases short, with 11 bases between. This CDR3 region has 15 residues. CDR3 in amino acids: CASSQDGAVDQPQHF. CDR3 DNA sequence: TGCGCCAGCAGCCAAGATGGGGCAGTGGATCAGCCCCAGCATTTT.

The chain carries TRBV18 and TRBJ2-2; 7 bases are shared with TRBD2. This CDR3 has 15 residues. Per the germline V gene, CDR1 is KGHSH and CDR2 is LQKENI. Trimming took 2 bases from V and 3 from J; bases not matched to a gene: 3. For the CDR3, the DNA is TGTGCCAGCTCACCAAGACTAGCTGACACCGGGGAGCTGTTTTTT. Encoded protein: CASSPRLADTGELFF.

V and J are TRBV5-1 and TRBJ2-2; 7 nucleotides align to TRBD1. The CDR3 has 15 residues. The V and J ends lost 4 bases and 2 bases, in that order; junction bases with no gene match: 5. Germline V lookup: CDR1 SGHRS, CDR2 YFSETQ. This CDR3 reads CASSPGTANTGELFF. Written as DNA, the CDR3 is TGCGCCAGCAGCCCAGGGACAGCTAACACCGGGGAGCTGTTTTTT. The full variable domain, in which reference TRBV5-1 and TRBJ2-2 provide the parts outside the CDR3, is KAGVTQTPRYLIKTRGQQVTLSCSPISGHRSVSWYQQTPGQGLQFLFEYFSETQRNKGNFPGRFSGRQFSNSRSEMNVSTLELGDSALYLCASSPGTANTGELFFGEGSRLTVL.

This CDR3 is CASSPQGAGEETQYF. The CDR3, as DNA: TGTGCCAGCAGTCCTCAGGGGGCGGGTGAAGAGACCCAGTACTTC. The rearrangement links TRBV6-5 to TRBJ2-5; 8 nucleotides agree with TRBD1. V gave up 5 bases and J gave up 3 bases; unmatched junction bases: 8. Per the germline V gene, CDR1 is MNHEY and CDR2 is SVGAGI. The CDR3 loop spans 15 amino acids.

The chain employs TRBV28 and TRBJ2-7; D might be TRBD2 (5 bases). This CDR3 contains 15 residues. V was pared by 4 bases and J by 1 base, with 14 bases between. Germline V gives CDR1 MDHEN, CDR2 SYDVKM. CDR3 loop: CASSSETRESYEQYF. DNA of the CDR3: TGTGCCAGCAGTTCAGAGACCCGGGAATCCTACGAGCAGTACTTC.

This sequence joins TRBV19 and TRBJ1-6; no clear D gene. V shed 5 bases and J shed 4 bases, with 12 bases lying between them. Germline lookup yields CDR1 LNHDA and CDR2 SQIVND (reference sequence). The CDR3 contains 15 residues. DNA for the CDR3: TGTGCCAGTAGTGAAGGACTTTTATATAATTCACCCCTCCACTTT. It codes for CASSEGLLYNSPLHF.

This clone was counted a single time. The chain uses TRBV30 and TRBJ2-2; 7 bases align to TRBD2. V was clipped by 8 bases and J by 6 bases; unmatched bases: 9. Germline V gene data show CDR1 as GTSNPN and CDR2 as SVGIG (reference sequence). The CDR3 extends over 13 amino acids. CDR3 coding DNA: TGTGCCACCGGAGGACTAGTCCCCGGGGAGCTGTTTTTT. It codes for CATGGLVPGELFF.

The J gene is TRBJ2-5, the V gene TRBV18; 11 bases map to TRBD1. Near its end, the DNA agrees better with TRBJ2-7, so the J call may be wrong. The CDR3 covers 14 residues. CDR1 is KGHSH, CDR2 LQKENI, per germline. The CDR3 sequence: CATTGQGVDHEQYF. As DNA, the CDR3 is TGTGCCACTACGGGACAGGGGGTAGACCACGAGCAGTACTTC.

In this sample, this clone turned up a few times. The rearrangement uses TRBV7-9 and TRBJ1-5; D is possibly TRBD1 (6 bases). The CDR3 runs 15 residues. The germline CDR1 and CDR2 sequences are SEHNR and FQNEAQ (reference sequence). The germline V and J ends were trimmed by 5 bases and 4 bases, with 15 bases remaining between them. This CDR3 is CASSPGAGANQPQHF. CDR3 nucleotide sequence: TGTGCCAGCAGCCCAGGGGCAGGGGCTAATCAGCCCCAGCATTTT.

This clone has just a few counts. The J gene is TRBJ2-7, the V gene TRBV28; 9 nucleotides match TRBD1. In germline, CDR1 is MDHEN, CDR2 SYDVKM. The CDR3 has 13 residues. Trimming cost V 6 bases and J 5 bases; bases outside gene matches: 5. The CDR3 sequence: CASRGTGSHEQYF. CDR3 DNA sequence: TGTGCCAGCAGGGGGACAGGGTCCCACGAGCAGTACTTC.

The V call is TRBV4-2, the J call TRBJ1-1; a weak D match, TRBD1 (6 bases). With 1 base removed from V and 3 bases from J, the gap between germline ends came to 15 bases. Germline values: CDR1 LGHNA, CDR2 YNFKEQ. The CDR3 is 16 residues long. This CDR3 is CASSQGAAGEYTEAFF. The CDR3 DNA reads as TGTGCCAGCAGCCAAGGCGCAGCAGGGGAATACACTGAAGCTTTCTTT.

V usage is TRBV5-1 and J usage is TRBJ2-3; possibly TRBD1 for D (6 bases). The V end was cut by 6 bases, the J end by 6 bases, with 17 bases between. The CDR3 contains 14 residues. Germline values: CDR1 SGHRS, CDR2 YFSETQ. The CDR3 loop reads CASTPTGPIDTQYF. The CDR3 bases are TGCGCCAGCACCCCAACAGGGCCCATCGATACGCAGTATTTT.